The source of this TCR beta chain is a study of neurological immune-mediated disorders. With 3 bases removed from V and 3 bases from J, the gap between germline ends came to 12 bases. There are 14 residues in the CDR3. Germline V gene lookup returns CDR1 MDHEN and CDR2 SYDVKM. Time point here: longitudinal time-point 2. Each CDR3 protein gets one entry after TCRdb re-called the 5' RACE reads with MiXCR. The sample comprises tens of thousands of distinct CDR3 sequences, 5.8% of which are singletons, and over 6.5% rests with the top ten. Ten or more counts support this clonotype. The V and J genes are TRBV28 and TRBJ2-7, with D possibly being TRBD1 (5 bases). Sequencing was carried out using PBMCs. The clonotype was recovered from a woman in her fifties or sixties with multiple sclerosis. CDR3 in DNA: TGTGCCAGCAGTTTTCAGGGCCGGAACTACGAGCAGTACTTC. Amino acids: CASSFQGRNYEQYF.